This entry lists 22 T cell receptor beta chains sequenced from one sample in a study of Tregs in tolerant kidney transplant recipients. Assay: immunoSEQ multiplex PCR; the TCRdb copy retains only in-frame clones and omits some. Its table lists some 25,000 clones. Mixed chimerism was transient after nonmyeloablative marrow transplants from related graft donors. The source material was CD4+ T cells from blood (PBMCs), sampled 6 months after the transplant. The receptors shown here come from a human patient who received a combined kidney and bone marrow transplant. These T cells may partly come from the graft donor.

Comments on this clone: The missing CDR3 end, 3 residues past where the read stops, is filled in from the germline J gene. The chain is built from TRBV2 and TRBJ1-6, with 10 bases that match TRBD1. The CDR3 is 16 amino acids. Germline V lookup: CDR1 SNHLY, CDR2 FYNNEI. The V segment lost 5 bases and the J segment 9 bases; nucleotides outside the gene matches: 10. The CDR3 DNA, read in part, is TGTGCCAGCAGTCTACGGGGACAGGGGTCGGGTTCACCC. Translated: CASSLRGQGSGSP. The entire CDR3 protein reads CASSLRGQGSGSPLHF.

To note about this clone: The missing CDR3 end, 3 residues past where the read stops, is filled in from the germline J gene. The chain uses TRBV20-1 and TRBJ2-1; D may be TRBD1 (5 bases). The length of the CDR3 is 11 residues. V lost 3 bases, J lost 9 bases, and 9 bases lay in between. The germline V gene has CDR1 DFQATT and CDR2 SNEGSKA (reference sequence). CDR3 DNA, as far as it was read: TGCAGTGCTAGTTGGACAAGTGAG. As protein: CSASWTSE. The full CDR3 reads CSASWTSEQFF.

A remark on this clone: The CDR3 is cut off 3 residues early in the read; its end comes from the germline J gene. The chain links TRBV29-1 to TRBJ1-2, with 7 bases aligning to TRBD1. V lost 6 bases to trimming and J lost 1 base; unmatched junction nucleotides: 14. Per the germline V gene, CDR1 is SQVTM and CDR2 is ANQGSEA. CDR3 length: 16 amino acids. The CDR3 DNA, read in part, is TGCAGCGTCGGACCACAGGGGCTAAGGTTTAACTATGGC. Translating it yields CSVGPQGLRFNYG. The entire CDR3 sequence reads CSVGPQGLRFNYGYTF. The whole variable domain, remainder taken from reference TRBV29-1 and TRBJ1-2, is SAVISQKPSRDICQRGTSLTIQCQVDSQVTMMFWYRQQPGQSLTLIATANQGSEATYESGFVIDKFPISRPNLTFSTLTVSNMSPEDSSIYLCSVGPQGLRFNYGYTFGSGTRLTVV.

In regard to this clone: Read coverage stops 3 residues before the CDR3 terminus; the germline J gene supplies the remainder. The V call is TRBV10-3, the J call TRBJ1-1; tentatively, D is TRBD1 (6 bases). CDR1 and CDR2 (germline): ENHRY, SYGVKD. V lost 3 bases, J lost 4 bases, and 9 bases lay in between. The CDR3 contains 13 residues. The sequenced part of the CDR3 DNA is TGTGCCATCAGTGAAACAGGGCCCACTGAA. Translated: CAISETGPTE. The full-length CDR3 reads as CAISETGPTEAFF.

Regarding this clone: The CDR3 is cut off 3 residues early in the read; its end comes from the germline J gene. The chain joins TRBV6-1 to TRBJ2-7; tentatively, D is TRBD2 (5 bases). V lost 4 bases and J lost 0, with 13 bases in between. This CDR3 has 15 residues. Per the germline V gene, CDR1 is MNHNS and CDR2 is SASEGT. The sequenced part of the CDR3 DNA is TGTGCCAGCAGTGCTTCTCGGGCGGGCTCCTACGAG. It codes for CASSASRAGSYE. The complete CDR3 sequence is CASSASRAGSYEQYF.

Note on this clone: The read finishes 3 residues shy of the CDR3 end, and the germline J gene is used to complete it. V and J are TRBV5-6 and TRBJ1-5; perhaps TRBD1 as D (5 bases). The ends were cut back, 2 bases at V and 3 bases at J, with 12 bases in the middle. Germline CDR1 SGHDT, CDR2 YYEEEE. This CDR3 has 15 amino acids. The part of the CDR3 DNA that was read is TGTGCCAGCAGCTTATTTCCAGGGTTCAATCAGCCC. Translated: CASSLFPGFNQP. The complete CDR3 reads CASSLFPGFNQPQHF.

On this clone itself: The sequenced fragment ends 3 residues before the CDR3 boundary, so the rest is inferred from the germline J gene. This chain uses TRBV20-1 with TRBJ2-1; TRBD1 aligns across 7 bases. CDR1 and CDR2 (germline): DFQATT, SNEGSKA (reference sequence). This CDR3 is 14 amino acids long. Losses at the gene ends were 0 bases for V and 6 bases for J; bases not matched to a gene: 5. CDR3 sequence reads: CSAREGGLGNEQFF. The part of the CDR3 DNA that was read is TGCAGTGCTAGAGAAGGGGGCCTGGGCAATGAG.

In the case of this clone: From the germline J gene comes the end of the CDR3, since the read stops 3 residues before it. The chain has TRBV7-2 and TRBJ2-4, with D possibly TRBD1 on 6 matching bases. Per germline, CDR1 SGHTA and CDR2 FQGNSA. The CDR3 runs 14 residues. V shed 3 bases and J shed 4 bases, with 10 bases lying between them. The chain's CDR3 is CASSFRDTKNIQYF. The DNA read from the CDR3 is TGTGCCAGCAGCTTCCGGGACACAAAAAACATT.

Note on this clone: The read ends 3 residues before the CDR3 terminus; that terminus is restored from the germline J gene. The J gene is TRBJ2-7, the V gene TRBV6-2 or TRBV6-3; the match to TRBD1 covers 10 bases. V lost 7 bases and J lost 5; bases outside the gene matches: 8. Germline CDR1 MNHEY, CDR2 SVGEGT. There are 14 residues in the CDR3. The part of the CDR3 DNA that was read is TGTGCCAGCACCACCCCGGGACAGGGGAACGAG. Amino acid sequence: CASTTPGQGNE. The full CDR3 is CASTTPGQGNEQYF.

For this clone: The read falls 3 residues short of the CDR3 end, and the missing part is taken from the germline J gene. The chain uses TRBV11-2 and TRBJ1-2, with D possibly being TRBD1 (6 bases). Germline assignment: CDR1 SGHAT and CDR2 FQNNGV. Trimming pared 0 bases from V and 3 bases from J, leaving 11 bases between. The CDR3 has 15 amino acids. This CDR3 reads CASSLDHNRDYGYTF. Incomplete CDR3 DNA: TGTGCCAGCAGCTTAGATCATAACAGGGACTATGGC.

With respect to this clone: The read ends 3 residues before the CDR3 terminus; that terminus is restored from the germline J gene. The genes are TRBV12-3 or TRBV12-4 and TRBJ1-6; 7 positions agree with TRBD1. The CDR3 is 13 residues long. Losses at the gene ends were 8 bases for V and 6 bases for J; bases not matched to a gene: 4. Here the CDR3 reads CASQGVFNSPLHF. CDR3 bases read: TGTGCCAGCCAGGGGGTTTTTAATTCACCC.

The CDR3 region is CASTHPGAREKLFF. The part of the CDR3 DNA that was read is TGTGCCAGTACCCACCCAGGGGCAAGGGAAAAA. This rearrangement joins TRBV19 to TRBJ1-4; possibly TRBD1 for D (6 bases). Read coverage stops 3 residues before the CDR3 terminus; the germline J gene supplies the remainder. The ends were cut back, 7 bases at V and 8 bases at J, with 17 bases in the middle. This CDR3 has 14 residues. The germline V gene encodes CDR1 LNHDA and CDR2 SQIVND (reference sequence). Supplemented by reference TRBV19 and TRBJ1-4, the full variable domain reads DGGITQSPKYLFRKEGQNVTLSCEQNLNHDAMYWYRQDPGQGLRLIYYSQIVNDFQKGDIAEGYSVSREKKESFPLTVTSAQKNPTAFYLCASTHPGAREKLFFGSGTQLSVL.

This clone registers medium-sized by frequency. Read data end 3 residues before the CDR3 end; the end is taken from the germline J gene. The V and J genes are TRBV5-1 and TRBJ1-2, with TRBD1 identical over 9 bases. This CDR3 is 15 amino acids long. J lost 7 bases, V lost 4 bases, and 11 bases had no gene match. The germline V gene encodes CDR1 SGHRS and CDR2 YFSETQ. CDR3 region: CASSLTGQGSAGYTF. CDR3 DNA, as far as it was read: TGCGCCAGCAGCCTTACGGGACAGGGAAGTGCTGGC.

As regards this clone: The missing CDR3 end, 3 residues past where the read stops, is filled in from the germline J gene. V and J are TRBV2 and TRBJ1-1; D may be TRBD1 (5 bases). With 4 bases removed from V and 3 bases from J, the gap between germline ends came to 12 bases. CDR3 length: 14 amino acids. The V gene's germline CDR1 is SNHLY and CDR2 FYNNEI. The CDR3 spells CASSADRRDTEAFF. The part of the CDR3 DNA that was read is TGTGCCAGCAGTGCTGACAGAAGAGACACTGAA.

About this clone: The read is 3 residues too short to cover the CDR3 end, so that end is filled in from the germline J gene. The J gene is TRBJ1-2, the V gene TRBV7-2, with 7 positions matching TRBD1. Germline assignment: CDR1 SGHTA and CDR2 FQGNSA. The CDR3 has 15 amino acids. Trimming cost V 2 bases and J 4 bases; bases outside gene matches: 7. CDR3 amino acids: CASSLSGRDSYGYTF. The DNA read from the CDR3 is TGTGCCAGCAGCTTATCAGGCAGGGACAGCTATGGC. The full variable domain, with the rest looked up from reference TRBV7-2 and TRBJ1-2, is GAGVSQSPSNKVTEKGKDVELRCDPISGHTALYWYRQSLGQGLEFLIYFQGNSAPDKSGLPSDRFSAERTGGSVSTLTIQRTQQEDSAVYLCASSLSGRDSYGYTFGSGTRLTVV.

About this clone: The read terminates 3 residues ahead of where the CDR3 ends, so the germline J gene completes it. The chain joins TRBV7-2 to TRBJ2-4; TRBD1 matches at 7 bases. Germline V gives CDR1 SGHTA, CDR2 FQGNSA. This CDR3 contains 14 residues. The V and J ends lost 5 bases and 6 bases, in that order; junction bases with no gene match: 7. The CDR3 DNA, read in part, is TGTGCCAGCAGCCCCGAGGGGGCCGCAAACATT. Translated: CASSPEGAANI. The full CDR3 is CASSPEGAANIQYF.

About this clone itself: The read stops 3 residues short of the end of the CDR3; the missing end is completed from the germline J gene. This rearrangement joins TRBV19 to TRBJ2-1; no reliable D call. Trimming removed 6 bases from V and 2 bases from J, with 8 bases in between. This CDR3 region has 13 residues. Germline values: CDR1 LNHDA, CDR2 SQIVND (reference sequence). The DNA read from the CDR3 is TGTGCCAGTAGCCATAGCCCCTACAATGAG. Its translation: CASSHSPYNE. From start to end, the CDR3 is CASSHSPYNEQFF.

Notes on this clone: The CDR3 end is not reached by the read, which stops 3 residues before it; the germline J gene fills it in. The J gene is TRBJ2-1, the V gene TRBV7-2, with a weak D call TRBD2 (6 bases). From germline, CDR1 is SGHTA and CDR2 FQGNSA. This CDR3 comprises 14 residues. The V and J ends lost 4 bases and 9 bases respectively, with 16 bases between them. CDR3 residues: CASSWEARLREQFF. The covered CDR3 bases are TGTGCCAGCAGCTGGGAGGCCAGACTACGTGAG.

About this clone: The CDR3 end is not reached by the read, which stops 3 residues before it; the germline J gene fills it in. The chain recombines TRBV12-5 with TRBJ1-2; D possibly corresponds to TRBD1 (6 bases). The CDR3 totals 17 residues. Deletions cut 6 bases from V and 1 base from J, with 21 bases between. Germline CDR1 and CDR2: LGHNT and FRNRAP. The sequenced part of the CDR3 DNA is TGTGCTAGTGGCTTCAGGGGACCTAAGATAAGTAACTATGGC. This codes for CASGFRGPKISNYG. From start to end, the CDR3 is CASGFRGPKISNYGYTF.

Of note for this clone: The read ends 3 residues early relative to the CDR3; the germline J gene fills the gap. V gene TRBV19 combines with J gene TRBJ1-1; D perhaps matches TRBD1 (6 bases). Germline-derived CDR1 and CDR2 are LNHDA and SQIVND (reference sequence). V was trimmed by 10 bases and J by 5 bases, leaving 20 bases between them. The CDR3 totals 14 residues. This CDR3 reads CATLQGKGLTEAFF. Incomplete CDR3 DNA: TGTGCCACTTTACAGGGTAAGGGTCTAACTGAA.

Comment on this clone: The CDR3 end is not reached by the read, which stops 3 residues before it; the germline J gene fills it in. This rearrangement joins TRBV7-2 to TRBJ1-2; 8 nucleotides align to TRBD1. The junction had 6 bases not matched to a gene; V was cut back by 5 bases and J by 7 bases. This CDR3 has 13 residues. CDR1 is SGHTA and CDR2 is FQGNSA in the germline V gene. The sequenced CDR3 bases are TGTGCCAGCAGCCCGGACAGGGTAGGTGGC. This codes for CASSPDRVGG. The full CDR3 is CASSPDRVGGYTF. Together with reference TRBV7-2 and TRBJ1-2, the CDR3 gives the full variable domain: GAGVSQSPSNKVTEKGKDVELRCDPISGHTALYWYRQSLGQGLEFLIYFQGNSAPDKSGLPSDRFSAERTGGSVSTLTIQRTQQEDSAVYLCASSPDRVGGYTFGSGTRLTVV.

To note about this clone: The read is 3 residues too short to cover the CDR3 end, so that end is filled in from the germline J gene. The V call is TRBV6-1, the J call TRBJ1-5; D possibly corresponds to TRBD1 (6 bases). V shed 3 bases and J shed 6 bases, with 9 bases lying between them. The CDR3 contains 13 residues. Germline V gene lookup returns CDR1 MNHNS and CDR2 SASEGT. The DNA read from the CDR3 is TGTGCCAGCAGTGACAGGGGAGGTCAGCCC. As protein: CASSDRGGQP. In full, the CDR3 is CASSDRGGQPQHF.